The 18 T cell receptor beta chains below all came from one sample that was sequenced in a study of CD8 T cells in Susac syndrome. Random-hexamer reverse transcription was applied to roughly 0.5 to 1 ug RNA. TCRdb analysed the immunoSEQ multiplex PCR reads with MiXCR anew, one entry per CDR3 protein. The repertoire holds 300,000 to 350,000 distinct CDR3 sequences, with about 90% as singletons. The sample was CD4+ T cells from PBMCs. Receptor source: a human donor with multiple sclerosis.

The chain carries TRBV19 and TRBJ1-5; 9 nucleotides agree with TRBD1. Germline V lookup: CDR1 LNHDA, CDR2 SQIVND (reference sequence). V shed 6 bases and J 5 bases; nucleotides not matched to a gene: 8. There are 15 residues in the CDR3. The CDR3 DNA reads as TGTGCCAGTAGGAATACAGGGGGCTGGGATCAGCCCCAGCATTTT. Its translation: CASRNTGGWDQPQHF.

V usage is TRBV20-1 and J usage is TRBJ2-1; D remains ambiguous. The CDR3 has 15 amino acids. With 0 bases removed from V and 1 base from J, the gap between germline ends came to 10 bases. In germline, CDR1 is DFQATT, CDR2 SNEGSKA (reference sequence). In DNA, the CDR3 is TGCAGTGCTAGAGATTGGGTTGCTTCCTACAATGAGCAGTTCTTC. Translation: CSARDWVASYNEQFF.

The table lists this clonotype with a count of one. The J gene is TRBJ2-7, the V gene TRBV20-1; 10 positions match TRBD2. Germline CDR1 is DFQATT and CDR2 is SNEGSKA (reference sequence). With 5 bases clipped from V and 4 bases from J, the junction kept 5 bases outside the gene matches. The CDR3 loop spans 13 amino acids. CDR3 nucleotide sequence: TGCAGTGCTCCAGCGACTAGCGGGTACGAGCAGTACTTC. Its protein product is CSAPATSGYEQYF.

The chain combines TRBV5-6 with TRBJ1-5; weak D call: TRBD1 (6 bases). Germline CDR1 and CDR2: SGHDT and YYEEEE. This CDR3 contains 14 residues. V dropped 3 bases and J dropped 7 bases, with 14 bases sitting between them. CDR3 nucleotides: TGTGCCAGCAGCTCAGACAGGAAGGCACAGCCCCAGCATTTT. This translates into CASSSDRKAQPQHF.

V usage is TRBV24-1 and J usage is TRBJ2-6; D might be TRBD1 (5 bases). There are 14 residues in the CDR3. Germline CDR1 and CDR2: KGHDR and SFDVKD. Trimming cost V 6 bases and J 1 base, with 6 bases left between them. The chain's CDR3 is CATSSGSGANVLTF. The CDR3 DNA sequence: TGTGCCACCAGTTCAGGGTCTGGGGCCAACGTCCTGACTTTC.

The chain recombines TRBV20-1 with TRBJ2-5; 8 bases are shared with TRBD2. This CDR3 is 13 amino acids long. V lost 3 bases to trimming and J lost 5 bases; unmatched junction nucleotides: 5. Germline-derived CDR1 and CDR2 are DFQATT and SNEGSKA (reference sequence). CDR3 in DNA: TGCAGTGCTAGCCGGGGGGGCCCGGAGACCCAGTACTTC. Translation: CSASRGGPETQYF.

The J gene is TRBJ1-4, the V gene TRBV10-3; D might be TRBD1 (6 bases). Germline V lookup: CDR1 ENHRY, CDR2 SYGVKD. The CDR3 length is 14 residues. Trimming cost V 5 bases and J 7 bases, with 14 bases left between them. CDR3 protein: CAISNQGRGEKLFF. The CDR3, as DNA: TGTGCCATCAGTAACCAGGGGAGGGGTGAAAAACTGTTTTTT.

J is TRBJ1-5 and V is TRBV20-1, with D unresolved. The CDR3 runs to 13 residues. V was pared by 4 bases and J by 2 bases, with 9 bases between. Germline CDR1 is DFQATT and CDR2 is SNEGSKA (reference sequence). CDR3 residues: CSAIGRRNQPQHF. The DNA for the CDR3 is TGCAGTGCTATTGGACGGCGCAATCAGCCCCAGCATTTT.

This CDR3 reads CASSVGVAGANVLTF. CDR3 nucleotide sequence: TGTGCCAGCAGCGTAGGGGTAGCTGGGGCCAACGTCCTGACTTTC. The J gene is TRBJ2-6, the V gene TRBV9; no firm D call. Trimming pared 0 bases from V and 2 bases from J, leaving 6 bases between. CDR1 and CDR2 (germline): SGDLS, YYNGEE. The CDR3 has 15 amino acids.

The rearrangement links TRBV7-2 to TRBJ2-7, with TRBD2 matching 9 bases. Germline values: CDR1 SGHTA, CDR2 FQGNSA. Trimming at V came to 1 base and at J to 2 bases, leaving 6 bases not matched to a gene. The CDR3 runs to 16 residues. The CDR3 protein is CASSLEASGTPYEQYF. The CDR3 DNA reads TGTGCCAGCAGCTTAGAGGCTAGCGGGACTCCCTACGAGCAGTACTTC.

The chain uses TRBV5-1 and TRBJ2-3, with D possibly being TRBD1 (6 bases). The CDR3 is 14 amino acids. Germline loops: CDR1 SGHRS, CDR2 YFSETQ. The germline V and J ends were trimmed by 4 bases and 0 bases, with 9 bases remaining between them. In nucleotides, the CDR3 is TGCGCCAGCAGCGCAGGACAGAGCACAGATACGCAGTATTTT. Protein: CASSAGQSTDTQYF.

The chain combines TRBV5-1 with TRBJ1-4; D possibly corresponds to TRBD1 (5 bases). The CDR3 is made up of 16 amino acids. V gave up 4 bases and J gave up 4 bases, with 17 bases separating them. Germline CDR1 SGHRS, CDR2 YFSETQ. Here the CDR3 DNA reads TGCGCCAGCAGCCCGGATGTGGGGGACCGTAATGAAAAACTGTTTTTT. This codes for CASSPDVGDRNEKLFF.

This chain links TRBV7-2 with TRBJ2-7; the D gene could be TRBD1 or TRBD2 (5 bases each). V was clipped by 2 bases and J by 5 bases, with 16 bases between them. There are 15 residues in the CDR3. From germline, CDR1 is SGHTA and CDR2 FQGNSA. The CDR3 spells CASSLRSGTGNEQYF. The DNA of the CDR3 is TGTGCCAGCAGCTTACGGTCCGGGACGGGGAACGAGCAGTACTTC.

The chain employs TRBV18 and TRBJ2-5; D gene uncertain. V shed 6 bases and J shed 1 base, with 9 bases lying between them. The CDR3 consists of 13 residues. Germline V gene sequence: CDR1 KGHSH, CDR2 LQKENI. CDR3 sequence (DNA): TGTGCCAGCTCCCGAGAACTCCAAGAGACCCAGTACTTC. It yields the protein CASSRELQETQYF.

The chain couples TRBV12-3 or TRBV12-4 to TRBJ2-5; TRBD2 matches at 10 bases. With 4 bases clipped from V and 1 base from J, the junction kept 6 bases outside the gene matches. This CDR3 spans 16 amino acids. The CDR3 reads CASSSQLAGSQETQYF. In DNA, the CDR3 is TGTGCCAGCAGTTCCCAACTAGCGGGGTCCCAAGAGACCCAGTACTTC.

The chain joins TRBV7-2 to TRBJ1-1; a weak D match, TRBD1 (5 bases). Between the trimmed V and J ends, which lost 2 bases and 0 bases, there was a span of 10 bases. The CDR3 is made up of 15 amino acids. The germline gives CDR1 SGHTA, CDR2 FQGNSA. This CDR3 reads CASSLRRALNTEAFF. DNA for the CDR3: TGTGCCAGCAGCTTACGCAGGGCGCTGAACACTGAAGCTTTCTTT.

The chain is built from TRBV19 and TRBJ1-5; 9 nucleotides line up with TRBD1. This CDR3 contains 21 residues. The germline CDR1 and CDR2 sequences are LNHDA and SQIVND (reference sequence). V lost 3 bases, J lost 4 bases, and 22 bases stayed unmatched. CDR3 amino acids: CASSMEQGAGPFSSLNQPQHF. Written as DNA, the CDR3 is TGTGCCAGTAGTATGGAACAGGGGGCAGGGCCATTCAGCTCTCTGAATCAGCCCCAGCATTTT.

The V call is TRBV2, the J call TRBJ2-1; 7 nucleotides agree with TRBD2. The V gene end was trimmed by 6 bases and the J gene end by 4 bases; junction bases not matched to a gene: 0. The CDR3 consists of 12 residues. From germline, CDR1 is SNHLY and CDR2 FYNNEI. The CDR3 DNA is TGTGCCAGCAGGGGACTATACAATGAGCAGTTCTTC. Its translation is CASRGLYNEQFF.